This TCR beta chain is drawn from a study of neurological immune-mediated disorders. Study-level points and caveats: No CDR3 amino acid sequences recurred among expanded clones across subjects, suggesting private repertoires in all groups. It was HTLV-1-associated myelopathy that showed the most TCR clonal expansion, while multiple sclerosis showed the least, falling below healthy controls.

A 10-nucleotide random UMI tagged transcripts in template-switch 5'RACE cDNA synthesis. TCRdb re-analysed the 5' RACE reads in MiXCR, keeping a single row per CDR3 protein. The top ten clones hold 7% to 10% of a sample with roughly 48,000 distinct CDR3 sequences, about 13% of them seen once. This clonotype was recorded many times. Antigen unknown. The sample's time point: longitudinal time-point 3. 2 million unsorted PBMCs were stored in RNAlater at -80 °C before RNA extraction. Trimming took off 0 bases at V and 0 bases at J, with 7 bases between the two ends. Per germline, CDR1 SGHRS and CDR2 YFSETQ. This CDR3 comprises 16 residues.

This chain joins TRBV5-1 and TRBJ2-6; perhaps TRBD1 as D (5 bases). The sequence derives from a male donor with HTLV-1-associated myelopathy (HAM/TSP). Sequencing used PBMCs. The CDR3: CASSLEGSSGANVLTF. The CDR3 DNA reads TGCGCCAGCAGCTTGGAGGGGTCCTCTGGGGCCAACGTCCTGACTTTC. Filled out from reference TRBV5-1 and TRBJ2-6, the complete variable domain reads KAGVTQTPRYLIKTRGQQVTLSCSPISGHRSVSWYQQTPGQGLQFLFEYFSETQRNKGNFPGRFSGRQFSNSRSEMNVSTLELGDSALYLCASSLEGSSGANVLTFGAGSRLTVL.